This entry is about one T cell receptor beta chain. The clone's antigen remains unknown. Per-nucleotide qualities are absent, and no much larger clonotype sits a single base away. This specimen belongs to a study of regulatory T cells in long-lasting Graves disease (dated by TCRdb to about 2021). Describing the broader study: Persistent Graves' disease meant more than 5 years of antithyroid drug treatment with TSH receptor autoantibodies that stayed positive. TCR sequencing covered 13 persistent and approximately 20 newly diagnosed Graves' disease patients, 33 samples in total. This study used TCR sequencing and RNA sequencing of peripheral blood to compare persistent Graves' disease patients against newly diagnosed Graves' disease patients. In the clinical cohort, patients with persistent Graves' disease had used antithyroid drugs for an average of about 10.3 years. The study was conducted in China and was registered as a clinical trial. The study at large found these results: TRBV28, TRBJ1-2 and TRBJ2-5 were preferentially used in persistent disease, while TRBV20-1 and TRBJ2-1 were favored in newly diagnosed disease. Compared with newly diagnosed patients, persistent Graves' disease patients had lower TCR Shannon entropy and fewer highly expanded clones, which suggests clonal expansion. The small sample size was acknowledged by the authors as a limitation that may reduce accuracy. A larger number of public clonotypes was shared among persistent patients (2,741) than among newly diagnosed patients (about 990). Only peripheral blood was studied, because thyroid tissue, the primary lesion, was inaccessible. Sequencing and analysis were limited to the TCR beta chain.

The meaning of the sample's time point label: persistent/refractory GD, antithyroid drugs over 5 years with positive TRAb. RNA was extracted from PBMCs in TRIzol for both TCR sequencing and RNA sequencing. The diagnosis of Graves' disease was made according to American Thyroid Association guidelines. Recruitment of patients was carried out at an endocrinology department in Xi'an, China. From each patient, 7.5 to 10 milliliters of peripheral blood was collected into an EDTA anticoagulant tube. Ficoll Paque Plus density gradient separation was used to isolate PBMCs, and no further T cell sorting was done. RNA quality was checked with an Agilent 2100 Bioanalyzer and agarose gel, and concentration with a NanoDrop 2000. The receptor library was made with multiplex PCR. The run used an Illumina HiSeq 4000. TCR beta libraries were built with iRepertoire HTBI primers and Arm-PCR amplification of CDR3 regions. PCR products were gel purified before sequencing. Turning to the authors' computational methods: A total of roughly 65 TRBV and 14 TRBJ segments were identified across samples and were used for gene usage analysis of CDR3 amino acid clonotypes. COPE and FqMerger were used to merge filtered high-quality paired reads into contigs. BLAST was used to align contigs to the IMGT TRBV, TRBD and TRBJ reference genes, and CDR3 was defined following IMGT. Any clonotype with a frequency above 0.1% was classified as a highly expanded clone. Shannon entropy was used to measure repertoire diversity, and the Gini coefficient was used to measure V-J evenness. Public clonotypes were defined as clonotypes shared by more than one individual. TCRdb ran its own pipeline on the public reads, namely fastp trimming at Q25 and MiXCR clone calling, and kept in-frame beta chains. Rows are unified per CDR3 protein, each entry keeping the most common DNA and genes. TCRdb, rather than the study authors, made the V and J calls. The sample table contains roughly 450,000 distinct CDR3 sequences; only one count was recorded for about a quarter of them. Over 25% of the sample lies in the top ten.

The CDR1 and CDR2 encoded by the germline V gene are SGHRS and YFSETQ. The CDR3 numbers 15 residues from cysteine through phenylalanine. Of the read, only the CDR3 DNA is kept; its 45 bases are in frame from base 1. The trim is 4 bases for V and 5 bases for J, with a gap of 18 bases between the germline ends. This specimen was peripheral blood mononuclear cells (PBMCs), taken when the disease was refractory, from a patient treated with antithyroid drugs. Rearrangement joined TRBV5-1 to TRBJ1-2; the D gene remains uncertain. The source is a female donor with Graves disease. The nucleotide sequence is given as TGCGCCAGCAGCAGTTTGGCCAGCCCCATTTATGGCTACACCTTC. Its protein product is CASSSLASPIYGYTF.